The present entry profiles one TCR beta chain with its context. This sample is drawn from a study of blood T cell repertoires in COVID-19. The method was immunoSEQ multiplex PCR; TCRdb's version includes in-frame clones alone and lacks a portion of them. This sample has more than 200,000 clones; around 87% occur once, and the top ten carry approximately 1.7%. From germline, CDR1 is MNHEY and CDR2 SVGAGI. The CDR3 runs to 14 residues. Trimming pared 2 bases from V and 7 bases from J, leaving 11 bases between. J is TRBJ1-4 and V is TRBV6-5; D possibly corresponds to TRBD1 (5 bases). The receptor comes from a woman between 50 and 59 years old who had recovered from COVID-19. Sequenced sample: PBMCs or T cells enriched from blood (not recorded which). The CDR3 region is CASSYRGGGEKLFF. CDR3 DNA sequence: TGTGCCAGCAGTTACCGGGGGGGTGGTGAAAAACTGTTTTTT.